This T cell receptor (beta chain) was observed in a study of shared clonotypes between healthy human individuals. Study details: CD4 naive cells filled three plates per donor, CD4 memory three, CD8 naive two and CD8 memory one.

Negatively enriched CD4+ T cells were divided by CD45RA into naive and memory. Germline CDR1 is SNHLY and CDR2 is FYNNEI. V lost 3 bases to trimming and J lost 7 bases, with 16 bases between them. The CDR3 covers 14 residues. Per the original methods: Junction-only sequences produced by ImmunoSEQ had no quality scores, so filtering differed. The data were produced by immunoSEQ multiplex PCR, yet TCRdb's version contains in-frame clones alone and is incomplete. V, J and clone size were drawn from that table, and D and trimming were deduced from the DNA. Among some 2 million clones listed, around 95% were seen once. With regard to this clone: What it binds is unknown.

Findings and limits, study-wide: Researchers found naive subsets generally carried larger estimated richness than memory subsets.

The chain is built from TRBV2 and TRBJ2-7; maybe TRBD1 (5 bases). Source material: naive CD4+ T cells sorted from blood. Subset indicated: CD45RA+ positively selected. This sequence was found in a man aged 18 to 30 in good health. The DNA of the CDR3 is TGTGCCAGCAGTGAGGGCAGGGTAATCGAGGAGCAGTACTTC. Translated: CASSEGRVIEEQYF.